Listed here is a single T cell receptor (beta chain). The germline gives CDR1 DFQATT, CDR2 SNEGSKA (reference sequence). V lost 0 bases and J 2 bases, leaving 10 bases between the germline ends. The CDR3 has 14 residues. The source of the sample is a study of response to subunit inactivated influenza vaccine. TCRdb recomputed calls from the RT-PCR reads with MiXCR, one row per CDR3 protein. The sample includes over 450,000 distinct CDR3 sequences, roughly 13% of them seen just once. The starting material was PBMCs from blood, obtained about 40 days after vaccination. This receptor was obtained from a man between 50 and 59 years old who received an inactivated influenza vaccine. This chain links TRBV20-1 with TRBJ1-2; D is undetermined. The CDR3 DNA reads TGCAGTGCTAGAGATGGAAAGGGCAACTATGGCTACACCTTC. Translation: CSARDGKGNYGYTF.